One sample yielded the 21 T cell receptor beta chains listed below, sequenced in a study of shared clonotypes between healthy human individuals. This table comes from immunoSEQ multiplex PCR, and its TCRdb copy is limited to in-frame clones, with some not included. This table has over a million clones, around three quarters appearing once. The specimen sequenced was memory CD4+ T cells from PBMCs. As for subset: CD45RA-negative fraction. These receptors were collected from a man younger than 35 in good health. Some clones in this sample may be carry-over from other donors' samples.

This clone has more than one count but fewer than ten. The genes are TRBV10-3 and TRBJ2-5; TRBD1 aligns across 9 bases. With 5 bases clipped from V and 5 bases from J, the junction kept 9 bases outside the gene matches. The CDR3 has 15 residues. Germline assignment: CDR1 ENHRY and CDR2 SYGVKD. This CDR3 reads CAISPSRDREETQYF. CDR3 DNA sequence: TGTGCCATCAGTCCATCCCGGGACAGGGAGGAGACCCAGTACTTC.

The chain employs TRBV4-1 and TRBJ1-5; tentative D call: TRBD1 (5 bases). The germline V and J ends were trimmed by 1 base and 0 bases, with 10 bases remaining between them. The CDR3 runs to 16 residues. The V gene's germline CDR1 is MGHRA and CDR2 YSYEKL. The CDR3 nucleotides read TGCGCCAGCAGCCAAGCCGGGACGGATAGCAATCAGCCCCAGCATTTT. Its protein product is CASSQAGTDSNQPQHF.

This clone has a handful of counts. The chain combines TRBV18 with TRBJ2-1; TRBD2 agrees at 10 bases. The CDR3 runs 16 residues. CDR1 and CDR2 (germline): KGHSH, LQKENI. The V segment lost 3 bases and the J segment 10 bases; nucleotides outside the gene matches: 12. The CDR3 is CASSPVLAGVGNEQFF. In nucleotides, the CDR3 is TGTGCCAGCTCACCGGTTCTAGCGGGAGTCGGTAACGAGCAGTTCTTC.

Written as DNA, the CDR3 is TGTGCCAGCAGGCGGACAGGGGTTAACGAGCAGTACTTC. Protein product: CASRRTGVNEQYF. This rearrangement joins TRBV5-8 to TRBJ2-7; 9 nucleotides match TRBD1. CDR1 and CDR2 from the germline V gene are SGHTS and YDEGEE. CDR3 length: 13 amino acids. Unmatched junction bases numbered 5, after V lost 5 bases and J lost 5 bases.

V usage is TRBV27 and J usage is TRBJ1-3, with D possibly being TRBD1 (5 bases). V was pared by 2 bases and J by 3 bases, with 8 bases between. From germline, CDR1 is MNHEY and CDR2 SMNVEV (reference sequence). The CDR3 has 14 residues. This CDR3 is CASSLARDGNTIYF. In DNA form, the CDR3 reads TGTGCCAGCAGTTTAGCCAGGGATGGAAACACCATATATTTT.

CDR3 DNA sequence: TGTGCCAGTAGTAGAGAGGGAGTGACTTTCAATCAGCCCCAGCATTTT. The encoded protein is CASSREGVTFNQPQHF. The chain has TRBV19 and TRBJ1-5; D is undetermined. The V gene lost 4 bases and the J gene lost 3 bases, with 16 bases spanning the gap. There are 16 residues in the CDR3. Germline CDR1 reads LNHDA; CDR2 reads SQIVND (reference sequence). Based on the CDR3 plus reference TRBV19 and TRBJ1-5, the full variable domain is DGGITQSPKYLFRKEGQNVTLSCEQNLNHDAMYWYRQDPGQGLRLIYYSQIVNDFQKGDIAEGYSVSREKKESFPLTVTSAQKNPTAFYLCASSREGVTFNQPQHFGDGTRLSIL.

This sequence joins TRBV2 and TRBJ2-3, with unresolved D. V was trimmed by 5 bases and J by 9 bases, leaving 12 bases between them. The CDR3 runs to 12 residues. CDR1 is SNHLY, CDR2 FYNNEI, per germline. The DNA for the CDR3 is TGTGCCAGCAGTACCCTCGCCGGAACGCAGTATTTT. Its protein is CASSTLAGTQYF. Supplemented by reference TRBV2 and TRBJ2-3, the full variable domain reads EPEVTQTPSHQVTQMGQEVILRCVPISNHLYFYWYRQILGQKVEFLVSFYNNEISEKSEIFDDQFSVERPDGSNFTLKIRSTKLEDSAMYFCASSTLAGTQYFGPGTRLTVL.

As to this clone: Other DNA sequences of this sample code for an identical CDR3. The chain employs TRBV6-5 and TRBJ2-2; D is ambiguous. V lost 2 bases and J lost 4, with 2 bases in between. Germline lookup yields CDR1 MNHEY and CDR2 SVGAGI. This CDR3 contains 12 residues. CDR3 nucleotide sequence: TGTGCCAGCAGTTACAGCACCGGGGAGCTGTTTTTT. This sequence encodes CASSYSTGELFF.

In this sample, this clone turned up once. This chain joins TRBV6-1 and TRBJ1-5; D is unresolved. The CDR3 covers 15 residues. V shed 0 bases and J shed 6 bases, with 12 bases lying between them. Germline CDR1 is MNHNS and CDR2 is SASEGT. The CDR3 DNA reads as TGTGCCAGCAGTGAAGCGGGTTTAGCGGTTCAGCCCCAGCATTTT. This gives the protein CASSEAGLAVQPQHF.

The chain combines TRBV28 with TRBJ1-1, with D perhaps TRBD1 (5 bases). Germline CDR1 reads MDHEN; CDR2 reads SYDVKM. The CDR3 is 11 amino acids. The V end was cut by 6 bases, the J end by 8 bases, with 10 bases between. In nucleotides, the CDR3 is TGTGCCAGCAGGGGAGGGGTGGAAGCTTTCTTT. This codes for CASRGGVEAFF.

This chain joins TRBV2 and TRBJ1-5; 8 nucleotides agree with TRBD1. V lost 4 bases and J lost 6; bases outside the gene matches: 5. The germline V gene has CDR1 SNHLY and CDR2 FYNNEI. This CDR3 contains 14 residues. In DNA, the CDR3 is TGTGCCAGCAGTGGGTGGGACAGGTCTCAGCCCCAGCATTTT. Translation: CASSGWDRSQPQHF.

V and J are TRBV5-1 and TRBJ2-5; 8 positions agree with TRBD1. Trimming removed 3 bases from V and 5 bases from J; junction bases left unmatched: 6. Germline CDR1 SGHRS, CDR2 YFSETQ. The CDR3 covers 14 residues. The CDR3 coding sequence is TGCGCCAGCAGCTGGGGACAGGAGGGGGAGACCCAGTACTTC. It encodes CASSWGQEGETQYF.

The V and J genes are TRBV4-1 and TRBJ1-2; TRBD1 agrees at 7 bases. The CDR3 length is 14 residues. Germline loops: CDR1 MGHRA, CDR2 YSYEKL. V was clipped by 2 bases and J by 5 bases; unmatched bases: 5. The CDR3 sequence is CASSQPRQGYGYTF. The CDR3 region has the DNA TGCGCCAGCAGCCAACCCAGACAGGGTTATGGCTACACCTTC.

This clone has only a few counts. This chain connects TRBV12-5 to TRBJ2-2, with 11 positions matching TRBD2. Germline-derived CDR1 and CDR2 are LGHNT and FRNRAP. The junction had 11 bases not matched to a gene; V was cut back by 5 bases and J by 3 bases. The CDR3 runs to 18 residues. CDR3 nucleotide sequence: TGTGCTAGTGGTCTCGGCCCGGGACTAGCGGATTACACCGGGGAGCTGTTTTTT. Translation: CASGLGPGLADYTGELFF. Combining the CDR3 with reference TRBV12-5 and TRBJ2-2 gives the whole variable domain DARVTQTPRHKVTEMGQEVTMRCQPILGHNTVFWYRQTMMQGLELLAYFRNRAPLDDSGMPKDRFSAEMPDATLATLKIQPSEPRDSAVYFCASGLGPGLADYTGELFFGEGSRLTVL.

The chain couples TRBV11-2 to TRBJ1-5, with D uncertain. The CDR3 has 13 residues. Germline CDR1 reads SGHAT; CDR2 reads FQNNGV. V lost 5 bases and J lost 6, with 11 bases in between. This CDR3 reads CASSQSLGQPQHF. The CDR3 DNA reads TGTGCCAGCAGCCAGAGTCTGGGTCAGCCCCAGCATTTT.

The chain links TRBV2 to TRBJ2-7, with unresolved D. CDR3 length: 13 residues. Germline V gene data show CDR1 as SNHLY and CDR2 as FYNNEI. The V and J ends lost 3 bases and 6 bases respectively, with 12 bases between them. The CDR3 loop reads CASSEGWIAEQYF. CDR3 in DNA: TGTGCCAGCAGTGAGGGTTGGATTGCCGAGCAGTACTTC.

This clone has a single count. V usage is TRBV7-2 and J usage is TRBJ2-1, with a possible D match to TRBD1 (6 bases). This CDR3 contains 13 residues. Germline assignment: CDR1 SGHTA and CDR2 FQGNSA. V was cut by 5 bases and J by 7 bases, with 12 bases left in between. This CDR3 is CASSRQEWNEQFF. The CDR3 DNA follows: TGTGCCAGCAGCCGACAGGAATGGAATGAGCAGTTCTTC.

About this clone: The germline gene is not matched at one end of the junction; a read error may be the cause. The chain couples TRBV9 to TRBJ1-1, with a tentative D call TRBD1 (5 bases). This CDR3 has 15 residues. The germline gives CDR1 SGDLS, CDR2 YYNGEE. Here the CDR3 DNA reads TGTGCCAGCAGCGTACGGGCAGGGCCGAACATTGAAGCTTTCTTT. Residues: CASSVRAGPNIEAFF.

The chain links TRBV2 to TRBJ2-1; D possibly corresponds to TRBD1 (5 bases). The germline CDR1 and CDR2 sequences are SNHLY and FYNNEI. V dropped 7 bases and J dropped 7 bases, with 20 bases sitting between them. The CDR3 has 15 amino acids. The CDR3 spells CASTHPSTGSNEQFF. Here the CDR3 DNA reads TGTGCCAGCACACACCCATCCACAGGTTCTAATGAGCAGTTCTTC.

The chain joins TRBV27 to TRBJ2-7; D possibly uses TRBD1 or TRBD2 (7 bases each). Trimming stripped 5 bases from V and 7 bases from J, with 21 bases between. The CDR3 has 15 amino acids. Germline lookup yields CDR1 MNHEY and CDR2 SMNVEV (reference sequence). The CDR3 sequence: CASSKRQGGLGEQYF. CDR3 in DNA: TGTGCCAGCAGTAAGCGACAGGGAGGGTTAGGAGAGCAGTACTTC.

This rearrangement joins TRBV7-8 to TRBJ2-7; no clear D gene. Between the trimmed V and J ends, which lost 1 base and 1 base, there was a span of 11 bases. The CDR3 sequence is 15 residues long. Germline V gene data show CDR1 as SGHVS and CDR2 as FQNEAQ. CDR3 sequence: CASSLDRPGSYEQYF. Written as DNA, the CDR3 is TGTGCCAGCAGCTTAGACCGGCCGGGTTCCTACGAGCAGTACTTC.